This T cell receptor beta chain originates from a study of cytomegalovirus exposure and HLA in healthy donors. The primer mix had 60 Vbeta and 13 Jbeta primers. Repertoires were generated with immunoSEQ multiplex PCR, while TCRdb's copy carries only in-frame clones and drops some. The table records some 89,000 clones, 85% of them present only once. Regarding the study as a whole: The productive fraction for most TCR beta V segments was about 87% or about 30% in an earlier analysis. The authors assumed roughly uniform sequencing depth across donors for presence/absence analyses. Both high specificity and high sensitivity reportedly marked the classifier's diagnosis of cytomegalovirus status.

In the case of this clone: Its specificity is not known.

Between the trimmed V and J ends, which lost 2 bases and 0 bases, there was a span of 11 bases. This CDR3 region has 16 residues. Germline V CDR1 and CDR2: LNHDA, SQIVND (reference sequence). What was sequenced was PBMCs. The sequence was collected from a middle-aged man in good health and CMV-seropositive. The chain couples TRBV19 to TRBJ1-5; D gene unclear. The DNA for the CDR3 is TGTGCCAGTAGTATAAAGCCACCCGCTAGCAATCAGCCCCAGCATTTT. It is translated as CASSIKPPASNQPQHF.